Below are 23 T cell receptor beta chains sequenced from a single sample in a study of T-cell memory formation after mild COVID-19. TCRdb recomputed calls from the 5' RACE reads with MiXCR, one row per CDR3 protein. The data show hundreds of thousands of distinct CDR3 sequences, with approximately 15% seen just once and about 20% held by the top ten. The sequencing sample was made of PBMCs or a T cell subset sorted from them (not recorded which). These receptors all come from a man aged 18-30 years who had mild COVID-19 (a few samples of this study predate the infection). Cell type and time point are not known.

This clonotype has just a few counts. This chain links TRBV6-4 with TRBJ2-1; TRBD2 matches at 7 bases. V lost 5 bases to trimming and J lost 6 bases; unmatched junction nucleotides: 4. Germline V gene data show CDR1 as MRHNA and CDR2 as SNTAGT. The CDR3 is 13 residues long. CDR3 sequence reads: CASSTSETNEQFF. In nucleotides, the CDR3 is TGTGCCAGCAGTACTAGCGAAACCAATGAGCAGTTCTTC.

The chain links TRBV7-3 to TRBJ2-2; no definite D call. V lost 1 base and J lost 3, with 6 bases in between. The CDR3 has 14 residues. Germline V gene sequence: CDR1 SGHTA, CDR2 FQGTGA. The CDR3 sequence is CASSLSSHTGELFF. DNA for the CDR3: TGTGCCAGCAGCTTAAGCTCTCACACCGGGGAGCTGTTTTTT.

The gene calls are TRBV5-4 and TRBJ1-2, with 8 nucleotides matching TRBD1. The CDR3 is 18 residues long. CDR1 and CDR2 (germline): SGHNT, YYREEE (reference sequence). J lost 4 bases, V lost 4 bases, and 18 bases had no gene match. CDR3 coding DNA: TGTGCCAGCAGCCTTCGGCAGGGGGCGACGCTCTTCGTCTATGGCTACACCTTC. Translated: CASSLRQGATLFVYGYTF. The variable domain in full, completed from reference TRBV5-4 and TRBJ1-2, reads ETGVTQSPTHLIKTRGQQVTLRCSSQSGHNTVSWYQQALGQGPQFIFQYYREEENGRGNFPPRFSGLQFPNYSSELNVNALELDDSALYLCASSLRQGATLFVYGYTFGSGTRLTVV.

This clonotype was seen only a few times. The rearrangement joins TRBV7-9 to TRBJ2-3, with 7 bases matching TRBD2. CDR1 is SEHNR and CDR2 is FQNEAQ in the germline V gene (reference sequence). V lost 0 bases, J lost 8 bases, and 2 bases stayed unmatched. The CDR3 contains 13 residues. CDR3 coding DNA: TGTGCCAGCAGCTTAGCGCCGGGAGGTACGCAGTATTTT. Translating gives CASSLAPGGTQYF.

This chain joins TRBV9 and TRBJ1-6; D is uncertain. V gave up 3 bases and J gave up 5 bases, with 24 bases separating them. The CDR3 consists of 19 residues. Germline V gives CDR1 SGDLS, CDR2 YYNGEE. CDR3 sequence: CASSARPSSWFRNNSPLHF. CDR3 nucleotide sequence: TGTGCCAGCAGCGCCCGACCGTCCTCGTGGTTTCGAAATAATTCACCCCTCCACTTT. Variable domain in full (rest from reference TRBV9 and TRBJ1-6): DSGVTQTPKHLITATGQRVTLRCSPRSGDLSVYWYQQSLDQGLQFLIQYYNGEERAKGNILERFSAQQFPDLHSELNLSSLELGDSALYFCASSARPSSWFRNNSPLHFGNGTRLTVT.

DNA for the CDR3: TGCAGTGCTCGGCATGCAGCTAGCACAGATACGCAGTATTTT. Protein product: CSARHAASTDTQYF. V is TRBV20-1 and J is TRBJ2-3, with D unclear. Trimming removed 5 bases from V and 0 bases from J, with 12 bases in between. Germline V lookup: CDR1 DFQATT, CDR2 SNEGSKA (reference sequence). The CDR3 has 14 amino acids.

The gene calls are TRBV6-5 and TRBJ2-7, with D possibly being TRBD2 (6 bases). This CDR3 comprises 13 residues. Deletions cut 6 bases from V and 3 bases from J, with 12 bases between. Germline-derived CDR1 and CDR2 are MNHEY and SVGAGI. The CDR3 bases are TGTGCCAGCAGCCGGGACTCTCTCTACGAGCAGTACTTC. This codes for CASSRDSLYEQYF.

The CDR3 is CASSGGQGWTGELFF. Written as DNA, the CDR3 is TGTGCCAGCAGTGGAGGACAGGGTTGGACCGGGGAGCTGTTTTTT. The gene calls are TRBV2 and TRBJ2-2; 8 positions match TRBD1. Trimming removed 4 bases from V and 5 bases from J; junction bases left unmatched: 6. Germline V gene lookup returns CDR1 SNHLY and CDR2 FYNNEI. CDR3 size: 15 residues.

This clonotype was found a few times. V and J are TRBV10-3 and TRBJ2-2; D possibly corresponds to TRBD1 (6 bases). This CDR3 spans 15 amino acids. CDR1 ENHRY and CDR2 SYGVKD come from the germline V gene. V lost 1 base to trimming and J lost 3 bases, with 9 bases between them. Here the CDR3 DNA reads TGTGCCATCAGTGAGTTGGGGGCGGACACCGGGGAGCTGTTTTTT. This encodes CAISELGADTGELFF.

This clonotype was counted at least ten times. The V gene is TRBV7-3, the J gene TRBJ2-3; no clear D gene. The CDR3 spans 15 residues. Germline V gene sequence: CDR1 SGHTA, CDR2 FQGTGA. V was clipped by 6 bases and J by 1 base, with 14 bases between them. The CDR3 spells CASRTGSHGTDTQYF. DNA of the CDR3: TGTGCCAGCAGGACGGGTAGCCATGGCACAGATACGCAGTATTTT. The full variable domain, its missing parts supplied by reference TRBV7-3 and TRBJ2-3, is GAGVSQTPSNKVTEKGKYVELRCDPISGHTALYWYRQSLGQGPEFLIYFQGTGAADDSGLPNDRFFAVRPEGSVSTLKIQRTERGDSAVYLCASRTGSHGTDTQYFGPGTRLTVL.

This clonotype was detected only a few times. The chain uses TRBV12-3 or TRBV12-4 and TRBJ1-1, with a possible D match to TRBD1 (5 bases). The CDR3 runs to 18 residues. The ends were cut back, 3 bases at V and 0 bases at J, with 20 bases in the middle. The CDR3 loop reads CASSFLPSGLTLNTEAFF. Here the CDR3 DNA reads TGTGCCAGCAGTTTTCTGCCCTCAGGGTTAACGCTGAACACTGAAGCTTTCTTT.

This clonotype was seen more than once but under ten times. The chain carries TRBV7-9 and TRBJ1-1, with D unresolved. Trimming cost V 1 base and J 6 bases, with 18 bases left between them. The CDR3 runs to 16 residues. CDR1 and CDR2 from the germline V gene are SEHNR and FQNEAQ (reference sequence). CDR3 nucleotide sequence: TGTGCCAGCAGCTTAGGAGTGAAGCTGGAAAACTCTGAAGCTTTCTTT. Translated, it gives CASSLGVKLENSEAFF.

Only a few counts were recorded for this clonotype. The genes are TRBV6-6 and TRBJ1-6; D perhaps matches TRBD1 (6 bases). Germline CDR1 is MNHNY and CDR2 is SVGAGI (reference sequence). Trimming left V 7 bases short and J 11 bases short, with 15 bases between. The CDR3 covers 13 residues. CDR3 in amino acids: CASTEQGVAPLHF. CDR3 nucleotide sequence: TGTGCCAGCACCGAACAGGGCGTCGCACCCCTCCACTTT.

This clonotype was observed a few times. V is TRBV7-9 and J is TRBJ1-1; D unclear. The CDR3 totals 14 residues. Germline values: CDR1 SEHNR, CDR2 FQNEAQ (reference sequence). Trimming shortened V by 3 bases and J by 3 bases, and 11 bases separated the two germline ends. CDR3 amino acids: CASSFGARHTEAFF. The CDR3 DNA reads TGTGCCAGCAGCTTTGGTGCCCGGCACACTGAAGCTTTCTTT.

V gene TRBV20-1 combines with J gene TRBJ2-3; D ambiguous. In germline, CDR1 is DFQATT, CDR2 SNEGSKA (reference sequence). Between the trimmed V and J ends, which lost 6 bases and 1 base, there was a span of 5 bases. This CDR3 region has 11 residues. CDR3 sequence reads: CSAPGTDTQYF. The CDR3, as DNA: TGCAGTGCGCCAGGCACAGATACGCAGTATTTT.

The V and J genes are TRBV18 and TRBJ1-2; D perhaps matches TRBD1 (5 bases). Trimming left V 1 base short and J 4 bases short, with 10 bases between. This CDR3 contains 14 residues. Germline V gene sequence: CDR1 KGHSH, CDR2 LQKENI. For the CDR3, the DNA is TGTGCCAGCTCACCACAGGGGCAGACCTATGGCTACACCTTC. This encodes CASSPQGQTYGYTF.

This clonotype was found a few times. The CDR3 region is CASSPGGRGGAWDTQYF. CDR3 DNA sequence: TGTGCCAGCAGCCCTGGGGGGCGCGGGGGGGCCTGGGATACGCAGTATTTT. This chain links TRBV7-2 with TRBJ2-3; 9 nucleotides align to TRBD2. The CDR3 runs 17 residues. V shed 5 bases and J 6 bases; nucleotides not matched to a gene: 15. From germline, CDR1 is SGHTA and CDR2 FQGNSA.

This chain joins TRBV6-2 or TRBV6-3 and TRBJ2-1; D uncertain. The V and J ends lost 2 bases and 9 bases respectively, with 8 bases between them. The CDR3 extends over 12 amino acids. The germline V gene encodes CDR1 MNHEY and CDR2 SVGEGT. The CDR3: CASSYGVGEQFF. DNA for the CDR3: TGTGCCAGCAGTTACGGGGTGGGTGAGCAGTTCTTC.

The chain joins TRBV20-1 to TRBJ2-7; no reliable D call. There are 13 residues in the CDR3. Germline V lookup: CDR1 DFQATT, CDR2 SNEGSKA (reference sequence). V was clipped by 6 bases and J by 2 bases, with 14 bases between them. DNA of the CDR3: TGCAGTGCCGTACAGCCGATTCCCTACGAGCAGTACGTC. It translates to CSAVQPIPYEQYV.

This clonotype has a handful of counts. V and J are TRBV15 and TRBJ2-7; the D gene could be TRBD1 or TRBD2 (5 bases each). The CDR3 runs to 15 residues. Germline V gene sequence: CDR1 LNHNV, CDR2 YYDKDF (reference sequence). CDR3 in DNA: TGTGCCACCAGCAGGGTACCCGGGGCGGGCCAGACTCTGGACGTC. This gives the protein CATSRVPGAGQTLDV.

This clonotype came up a few times. The chain has TRBV20-1 and TRBJ2-1; 9 bases match TRBD1. Germline CDR1 is DFQATT and CDR2 is SNEGSKA (reference sequence). The CDR3 has 15 residues. V shed 6 bases, J shed 8 bases, and the junction held 14 bases outside the gene matches. This CDR3 is CSADTGTGSLYEQFF. The CDR3 nucleotides are TGCAGTGCGGATACCGGGACAGGGAGTCTCTATGAGCAGTTCTTC.

This clonotype has only a few counts. This chain uses TRBV24-1 with TRBJ2-1; TRBD1 matches at 8 bases. The J segment lost 4 bases and the V segment lost 12 bases, leaving 10 bases of the junction unmatched. The CDR3 is 14 residues long. CDR1 KGHDR and CDR2 SFDVKD come from the germline V gene. The CDR3 here is CAAGAGGGYNEQFF. The DNA for the CDR3 is TGTGCCGCCGGGGCAGGGGGCGGATACAATGAGCAGTTCTTC.

The chain uses TRBV11-1 and TRBJ2-3; D possibly corresponds to TRBD1 (7 bases). Trimming stripped 4 bases from V and 1 base from J, with 21 bases between. CDR1 is SGHAT, CDR2 FQDESV, per germline (reference sequence). This CDR3 is 18 amino acids long. CDR3 region: CASSSRQGGFIGTDTQYF. CDR3 DNA: TGTGCCAGCAGCTCCCGCCAGGGGGGCTTTATCGGCACAGATACGCAGTATTTT.